This T cell receptor (beta chain) was retrieved from a study of cytomegalovirus exposure and HLA in healthy donors. Study context: Out of approximately 170 million T cells, an earlier analysis found over 100 million unique TCR beta sequences in total.

Worth noting for this clone: The antigen remains unidentified.

The study ran its PCR with 60 Vbeta and 13 Jbeta primers. The method was immunoSEQ multiplex PCR; TCRdb's version includes in-frame clones alone and lacks a portion of them. The sample lists more than 90,000 clones, around 86% occurring once. Study observations and caveats: Compared with the roughly 670-donor mean, an Asian-associated ancestry cluster reportedly had fewer N-insertions, according to a later analysis. It was only CMV serostatus that was available as immune exposure information.

CDR3 length: 14 residues. Germline CDR1 reads SGHRS; CDR2 reads YFSETQ. J gave up 9 bases and V 4 bases, and 8 bases lay outside the gene matches. The source of this sequence is a woman in her seventies in good health and CMV-seropositive. The material sequenced was PBMCs. The chain carries TRBV5-1 and TRBJ1-5; 9 bases align to TRBD1. CDR3 DNA sequence: TGCGCCAGCAGCCGGACAGGGGCCGAGGGGCCCCAGCATTTT. It translates to CASSRTGAEGPQHF.